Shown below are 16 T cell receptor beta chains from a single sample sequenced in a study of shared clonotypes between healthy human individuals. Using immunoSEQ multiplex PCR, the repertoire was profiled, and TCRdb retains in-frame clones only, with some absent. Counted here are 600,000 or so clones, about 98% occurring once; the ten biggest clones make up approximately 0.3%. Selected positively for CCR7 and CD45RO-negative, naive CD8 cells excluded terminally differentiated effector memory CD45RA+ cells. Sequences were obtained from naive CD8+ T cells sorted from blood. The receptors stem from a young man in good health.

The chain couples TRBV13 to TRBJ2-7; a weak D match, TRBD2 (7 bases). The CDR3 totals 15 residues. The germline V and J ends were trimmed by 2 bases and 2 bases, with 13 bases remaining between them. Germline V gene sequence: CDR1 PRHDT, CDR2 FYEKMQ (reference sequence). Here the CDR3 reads CASSLIPGGPYEQYF. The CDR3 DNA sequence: TGTGCCAGCAGCTTAATCCCGGGGGGCCCCTACGAGCAGTACTTC.

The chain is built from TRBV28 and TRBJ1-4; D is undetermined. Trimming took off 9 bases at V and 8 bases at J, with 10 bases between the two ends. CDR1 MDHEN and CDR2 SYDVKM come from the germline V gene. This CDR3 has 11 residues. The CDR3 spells CASRSGEKLFF. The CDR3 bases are TGTGCCAGTCGATCCGGCGAAAAACTGTTTTTT. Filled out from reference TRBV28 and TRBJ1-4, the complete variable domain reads DVKVTQSSRYLVKRTGEKVFLECVQDMDHENMFWYRQDPGLGLRLIYFSYDVKMKEKGDIPEGYSVSREKKERFSLILESASTNQTSMYLCASRSGEKLFFGSGTQLSVL.

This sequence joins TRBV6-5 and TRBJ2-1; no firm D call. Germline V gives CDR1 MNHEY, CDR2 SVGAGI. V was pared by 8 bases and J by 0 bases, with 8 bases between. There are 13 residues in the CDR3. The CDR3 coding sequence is TGTGCCAGCCAGATTTCCTCCTACAATGAGCAGTTCTTC. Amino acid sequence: CASQISSYNEQFF.

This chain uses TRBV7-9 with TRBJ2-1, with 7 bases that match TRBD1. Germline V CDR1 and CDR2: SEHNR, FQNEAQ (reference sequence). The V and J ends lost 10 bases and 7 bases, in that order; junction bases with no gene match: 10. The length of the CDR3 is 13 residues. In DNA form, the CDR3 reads TGTGCCACCTCGACAGGGTCCAAAAATGAGCAGTTCTTC. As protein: CATSTGSKNEQFF.

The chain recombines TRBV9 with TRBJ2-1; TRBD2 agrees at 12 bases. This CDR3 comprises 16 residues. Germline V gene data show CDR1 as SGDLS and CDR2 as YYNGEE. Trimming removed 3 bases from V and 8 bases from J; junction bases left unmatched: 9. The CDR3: CASSAIWTSGTDEQFF. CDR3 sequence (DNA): TGTGCCAGCAGCGCGATATGGACTAGCGGGACGGATGAGCAGTTCTTC.

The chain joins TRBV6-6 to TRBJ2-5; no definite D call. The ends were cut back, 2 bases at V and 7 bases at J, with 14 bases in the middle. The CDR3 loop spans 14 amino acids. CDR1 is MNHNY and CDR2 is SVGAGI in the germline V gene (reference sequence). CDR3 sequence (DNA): TGTGCCAGCAGTTACGGCCCCGTTGAAGGGACCCAGTACTTC. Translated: CASSYGPVEGTQYF.

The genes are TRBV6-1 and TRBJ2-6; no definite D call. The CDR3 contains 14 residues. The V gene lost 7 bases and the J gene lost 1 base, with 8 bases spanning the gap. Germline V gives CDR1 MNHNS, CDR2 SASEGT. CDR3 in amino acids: CASTKASGANVLTF. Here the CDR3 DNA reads TGTGCCAGCACTAAGGCTTCTGGGGCCAACGTCCTGACTTTC.

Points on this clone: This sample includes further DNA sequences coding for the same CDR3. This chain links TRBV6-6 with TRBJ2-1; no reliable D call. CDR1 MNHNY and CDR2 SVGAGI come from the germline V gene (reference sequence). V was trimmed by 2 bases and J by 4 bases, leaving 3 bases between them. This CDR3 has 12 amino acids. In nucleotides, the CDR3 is TGTGCCAGCAGTTACAGATACAATGAGCAGTTCTTC. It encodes CASSYRYNEQFF.

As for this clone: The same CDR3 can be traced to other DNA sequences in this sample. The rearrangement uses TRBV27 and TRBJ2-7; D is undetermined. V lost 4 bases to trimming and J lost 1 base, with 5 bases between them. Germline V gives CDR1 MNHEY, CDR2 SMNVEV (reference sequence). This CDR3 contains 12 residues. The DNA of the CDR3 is TGTGCCAGCAGTTCACCGTCCTACGAGCAGTACTTC. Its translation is CASSSPSYEQYF.

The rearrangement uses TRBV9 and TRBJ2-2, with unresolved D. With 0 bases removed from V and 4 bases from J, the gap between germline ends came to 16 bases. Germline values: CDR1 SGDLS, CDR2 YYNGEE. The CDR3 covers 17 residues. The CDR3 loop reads CASSVGMGSKSTGELFF. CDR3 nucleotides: TGTGCCAGCAGCGTAGGTATGGGTAGCAAGTCCACCGGGGAGCTGTTTTTT.

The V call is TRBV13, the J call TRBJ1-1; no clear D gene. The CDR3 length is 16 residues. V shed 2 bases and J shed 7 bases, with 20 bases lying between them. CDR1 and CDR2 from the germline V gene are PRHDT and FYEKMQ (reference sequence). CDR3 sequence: CASSLLLGPTTFEAFF. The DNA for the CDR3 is TGTGCCAGCAGCTTACTGTTGGGCCCTACCACCTTTGAAGCTTTCTTT.

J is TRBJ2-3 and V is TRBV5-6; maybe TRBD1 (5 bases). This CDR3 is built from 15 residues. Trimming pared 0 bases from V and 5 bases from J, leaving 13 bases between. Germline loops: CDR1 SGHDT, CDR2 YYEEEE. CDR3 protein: CASSLAGTRGDTQYF. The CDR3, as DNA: TGTGCCAGCAGCTTGGCGGGTACAAGGGGAGATACGCAGTATTTT.

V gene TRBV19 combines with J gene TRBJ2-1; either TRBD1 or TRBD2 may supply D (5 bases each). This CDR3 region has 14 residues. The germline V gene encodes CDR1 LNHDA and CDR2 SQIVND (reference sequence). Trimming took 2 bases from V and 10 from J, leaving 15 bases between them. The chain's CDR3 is CASSITGRGLEQFF. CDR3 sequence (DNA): TGTGCCAGTAGTATAACGGGGCGCGGGTTGGAGCAGTTCTTC.

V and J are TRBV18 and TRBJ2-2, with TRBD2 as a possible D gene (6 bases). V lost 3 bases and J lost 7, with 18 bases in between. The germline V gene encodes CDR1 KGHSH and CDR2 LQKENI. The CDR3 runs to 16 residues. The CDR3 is CASSPDTGSGDGELFF. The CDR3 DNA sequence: TGTGCCAGCTCACCCGACACAGGATCGGGAGACGGGGAGCTGTTTTTT.

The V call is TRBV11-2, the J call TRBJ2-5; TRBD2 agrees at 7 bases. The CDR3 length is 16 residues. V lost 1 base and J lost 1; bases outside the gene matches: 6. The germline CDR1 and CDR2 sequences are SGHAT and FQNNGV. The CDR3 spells CASSLGEGPFQETQYF. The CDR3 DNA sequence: TGTGCCAGCAGCTTAGGGGAGGGACCTTTCCAAGAGACCCAGTACTTC.

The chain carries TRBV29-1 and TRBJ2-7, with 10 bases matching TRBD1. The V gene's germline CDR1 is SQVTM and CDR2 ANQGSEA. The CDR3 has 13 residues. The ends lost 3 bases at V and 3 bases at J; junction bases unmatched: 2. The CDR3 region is CSVEGQGIYEQYF. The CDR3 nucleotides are TGCAGCGTTGAGGGACAGGGGATCTACGAGCAGTACTTC.